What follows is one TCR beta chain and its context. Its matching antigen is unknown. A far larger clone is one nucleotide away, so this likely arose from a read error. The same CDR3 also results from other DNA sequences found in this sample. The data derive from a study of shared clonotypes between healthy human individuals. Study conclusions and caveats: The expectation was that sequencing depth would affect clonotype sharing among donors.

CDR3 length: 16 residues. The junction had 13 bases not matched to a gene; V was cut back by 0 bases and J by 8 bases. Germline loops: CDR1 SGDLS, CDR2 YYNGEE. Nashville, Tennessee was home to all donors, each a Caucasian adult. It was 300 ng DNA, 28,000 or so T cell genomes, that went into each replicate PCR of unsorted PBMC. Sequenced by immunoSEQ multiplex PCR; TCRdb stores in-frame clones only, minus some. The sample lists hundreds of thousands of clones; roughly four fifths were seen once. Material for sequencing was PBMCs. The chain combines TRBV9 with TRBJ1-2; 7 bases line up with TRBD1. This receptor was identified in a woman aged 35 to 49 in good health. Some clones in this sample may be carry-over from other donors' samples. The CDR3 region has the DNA TGTGCCAGCAGCGTAGCCCGGGACAGCATTGGGGACGGCTACACCTTC. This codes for CASSVARDSIGDGYTF.